These 10 T cell receptor beta chains came from one sample sequenced in a study of tumor-infiltrating lymphocytes in primary liver carcinoma (dated by TCRdb to 2015 to 2018). Sequencing was performed on an Illumina HiSeq 2500. TCRbeta-specific cDNA was reverse-transcribed from about 0.45 ug total RNA using a constant-region primer and ProtoScript II reverse transcriptase. Three nested multiplex PCR rounds, following a slightly modified ARM-PCR procedure, were used to build the TCRbeta libraries. Each of the first two PCR rounds ran for about 10 cycles and used multiplex TRBV1-TRBV30 forward primers together with a Cbeta reverse primer. TCRdb reanalyzed the raw reads on its own, using fastp at Q25 for trimming and MiXCR for clone calling, and kept in-frame beta chains. A single entry per CDR3 protein holds the most common genes and DNA from its merged rows. In this sample the table shows approximately 120,000 distinct CDR3 sequences, around 64% of which occur a single time. The ten largest account for about 8% of the sample.

Without any cell sorting, total RNA and DNA were co-extracted from about 20-30 mg of bulk tissue using the AllPrep DNA/RNA mini kit. Specimen: liver tumor tissue from sampling region 3. The cell subset or site label on this specimen signifies: tumor region T3, left-lateral pole. These receptors originate from a woman in her sixties with primary liver carcinoma and hepatitis B virus infection.

Remarks on this clonotype: Relative to the germline gene, one junction end is altered; a read error may explain this. The chain combines TRBV6-5 with TRBJ2-1, with D perhaps TRBD1 (5 bases). Germline lookup yields CDR1 MNHEY and CDR2 SVGAGI. The CDR3 has 13 residues. CDR3 bases: TGTGCCAGCACAGGGCGTATTAAAGATGAGCAGCTCTTC. It yields the protein CASTGRIKDEQLF.

There are many counts of this clonotype. The chain combines TRBV5-1 with TRBJ1-6; no definite D call. The CDR3 is 13 residues long. Germline loops: CDR1 SGHRS, CDR2 YFSETQ. Trimming took off 1 base at V and 5 bases at J, with 4 bases between the two ends. The CDR3 sequence: CASSLSDNSPLHF. DNA of the CDR3: TGCGCCAGCAGCTTGTCAGATAATTCACCCCTCCACTTT.

In the case of this clonotype: An end of the junction differs from the germline gene, which may be a read error. The rearrangement links TRBV5-1 to TRBJ2-4; possible D gene TRBD2, 5 bases. Germline V CDR1 and CDR2: SGHRS, YFSETQ. The CDR3 is 14 amino acids. The CDR3 reads CASSSDLAKNIQYF. DNA for the CDR3: TGCGCCAGCAGCTCGGATCTAGCCAAAAACATTCAGTACTTT.

About this clonotype itself: The junction departs from the called germline gene at one end, perhaps through a read error. The V and J genes are TRBV11-2 and TRBJ2-7; D gene ambiguous. CDR1 SGHAT and CDR2 FQNNGV come from the germline V gene. The CDR3 extends over 14 amino acids. The CDR3 DNA is TGTGCCAGCAACTTAGAGCCGGATCCGAACGAGCAGTACTTC. Translated, it gives CASNLEPDPNEQYF.

This sequence joins TRBV11-2 and TRBJ2-7; no firm D call. V gave up 5 bases and J gave up 2 bases, with 13 bases separating them. Germline CDR1 SGHAT, CDR2 FQNNGV. The CDR3 length is 14 residues. CDR3 amino acids: CASSTRTEPYEQYF. The CDR3, as DNA: TGTGCCAGCAGCACGCGGACGGAACCCTACGAGCAGTACTTC.

The V gene is TRBV6-6, the J gene TRBJ1-5; a possible D gene is TRBD1 (5 bases). The CDR3 sequence is 18 residues long. Germline V gene sequence: CDR1 MNHNY, CDR2 SVGAGI (reference sequence). CDR3 loop: CSSSYSPELGGINQPQHF. CDR3 in DNA: TGTAGCAGCAGTTACTCGCCGGAACTCGGGGGGATCAATCAGCCCCAGCATTTT.

This clonotype was counted many times. CDR3 residues: CASSLTGTPTNEQYF. CDR3 sequence (DNA): TGTGCCAGCAGTTTGACCGGGACACCAACCAACGAGCAGTACTTC. This chain uses TRBV6-5 with TRBJ2-7; a weak D match, TRBD1 (6 bases). V lost 4 bases to trimming and J lost 5 bases, with 18 bases between them. This CDR3 is 15 amino acids long. The germline CDR1 and CDR2 sequences are MNHEY and SVGAGI.

A remark on this clonotype: An end of the junction differs from the germline gene, which may be a read error. The chain carries TRBV6-6 and TRBJ1-1; D gene unclear. CDR3 length equals 17 residues. Germline lookup yields CDR1 MNHNY and CDR2 SVGAGI (reference sequence). This chain's CDR3 is CASSYPPHGEAGTEAFF. Here the CDR3 DNA reads TGTGCCAGCAGTTACCCACCCCATGGGGAGGCGGGCACTGAAGCCTTCTTT.

About this clonotype itself: The junction and the germline gene differ at one end; a read error may be behind it. V usage is TRBV4-2 and J usage is TRBJ2-2, with a tentative D call TRBD1 (6 bases). This CDR3 has 15 amino acids. Germline-derived CDR1 and CDR2 are LGHNA and YNFKEQ. CDR3 residues: CVSTQDRHRDGELFF. The CDR3 DNA reads TGTGTCAGCACCCAAGACCGGCACAGGGACGGGGAGCTGTTTTTT.

About this clonotype: An end of the junction differs from the germline gene, which may be a read error. The CDR3 spells CAISLLAGAHGELLF. CDR3 coding DNA: TGTGCCATCAGCTTGTTGGCGGGAGCCCACGGGGAGCTGTTATTT. V usage is TRBV11-2 and J usage is TRBJ2-2; 7 bases align to TRBD2. From germline, CDR1 is SGHAT and CDR2 FQNNGV. There are 15 residues in the CDR3.